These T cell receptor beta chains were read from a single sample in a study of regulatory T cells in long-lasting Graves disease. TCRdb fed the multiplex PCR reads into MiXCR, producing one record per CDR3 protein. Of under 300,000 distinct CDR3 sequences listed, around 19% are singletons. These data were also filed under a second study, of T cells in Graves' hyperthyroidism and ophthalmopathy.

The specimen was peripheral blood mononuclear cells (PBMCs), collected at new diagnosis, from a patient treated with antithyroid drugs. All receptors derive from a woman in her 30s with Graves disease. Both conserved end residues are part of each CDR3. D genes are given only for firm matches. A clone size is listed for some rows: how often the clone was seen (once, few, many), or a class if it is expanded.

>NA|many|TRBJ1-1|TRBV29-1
TGCAGCGGAAACCCCGGGACAAAGCATGAAGCTTTCTTT
CSGNPGTKHEAFF
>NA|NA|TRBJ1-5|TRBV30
TGTGCCTGGAGTTTAAAAGGGCAGGGATATCAGCCCCAGCATTTT
CAWSLKGQGYQPQHF
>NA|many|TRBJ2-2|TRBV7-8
TGTGCCAGCACCTCTACACGTAACACTCATGTCACCGGGGAGCTGTTTTTT
CASTSTRNTHVTGELFF
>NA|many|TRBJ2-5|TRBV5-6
TGTGCCAGCAGCTTTGGCAACCGGGAGACCCAGTACTTC
CASSFGNRETQYF
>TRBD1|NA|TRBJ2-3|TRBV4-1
TGCGCCAGCAGCCAAGGGACAGGGGGAGGTACGCAGTATTTT
CASSQGTGGGTQYF
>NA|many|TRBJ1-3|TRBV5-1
TGCGCCAGCAGCACGGGCCCCTCGCCTGGAAACACCATATATTTT
CASSTGPSPGNTIYF
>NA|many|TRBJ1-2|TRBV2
TGTGCCAGCGGGGAAGACGGGGGCGGATTGAGTGGCTACACCTTC
CASGEDGGGLSGYTF
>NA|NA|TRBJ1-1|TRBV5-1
TGCGCCAGCAGCACCTACACCATCAATGAAGCTTTCTTT
CASSTYTINEAFF
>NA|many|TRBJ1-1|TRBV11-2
TGTGCCAGCAGCCCTTTGGCGGGGACCATGAACACTGAAGCTTTCTTT
CASSPLAGTMNTEAFF
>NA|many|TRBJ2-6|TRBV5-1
TGCGCCAGCAGGGGCGGGGGCGCTGGGGCCAACGTCCTGACTTTC
CASRGGGAGANVLTF
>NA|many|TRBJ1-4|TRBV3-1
TGTGCCAGCAGCCAAGGGAATGGCGCAACTAATGAAAAACTGTTTTTT
CASSQGNGATNEKLFF
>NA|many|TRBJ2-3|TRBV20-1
TGCAGTGCTTCGTCCGGGTCCCGCACAGATACGCAGTATTTT
CSASSGSRTDTQYF
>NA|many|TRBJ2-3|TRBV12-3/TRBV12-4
TGTGCCAGCACCTGGGGGGTCAGCACAGATACGCAGTATTTT
CASTWGVSTDTQYF
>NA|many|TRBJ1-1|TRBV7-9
TGTGCCAGCAATGGGGATGAGGGCACTGAAGCTTTCTTT
CASNGDEGTEAFF
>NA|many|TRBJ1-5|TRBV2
TGTGCCAGCAGTGATTGGACAGATAATCAGCCCCAGCATTTT
CASSDWTDNQPQHF
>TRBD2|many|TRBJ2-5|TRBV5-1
TGCGCCAGCAGCTTGGGTGGACTAGGTCGAACGGAGACCCAGTACTTC
CASSLGGLGRTETQYF
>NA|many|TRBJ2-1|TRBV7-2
TGTGCCAGCAGCTCCCCACTAGCTTACAATGAGCAGTTCTTC
CASSSPLAYNEQFF
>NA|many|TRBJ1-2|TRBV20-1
TGCAGTGCTATGGGGGCCCTGGGGTATGGCTACACCTTC
CSAMGALGYGYTF
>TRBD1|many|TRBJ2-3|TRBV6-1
TGTGCCAGCAGGAAGGACAGGGGGCGCCCAGATACGCAGTATTTT
CASRKDRGRPDTQYF
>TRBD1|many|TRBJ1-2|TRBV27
TGTGCCAGCAGACTCCTTGGCTACGACAGGGGGCCCGCTGGCTACACCTTC
CASRLLGYDRGPAGYTF
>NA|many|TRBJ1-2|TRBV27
TGTGCCAGCAGCTCCGGGATCGGAATAAACTATGGCTACACCTTC
CASSSGIGINYGYTF
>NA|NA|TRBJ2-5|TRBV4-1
TGCGCCAGCAGCCAAGATTTGGGCCAGGGGAATAAAGAGACCCAGTACTTC
CASSQDLGQGNKETQYF
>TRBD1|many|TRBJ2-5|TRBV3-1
TGTGCCAGCAGCCAAGTCCTCCAGGGGGCAATGGGGGAGACCCAGTACTTC
CASSQVLQGAMGETQYF
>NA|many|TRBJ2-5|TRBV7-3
TGTGCCAGCAGCTTAACGGGCATTCAAAGGTACTTC
CASSLTGIQRYF
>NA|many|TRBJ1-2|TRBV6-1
TGTGCCACCCTTTTTGATTGGGGGCGGGAAGGCTACACCTTC
CATLFDWGREGYTF
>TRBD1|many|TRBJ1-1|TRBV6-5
TGTGCCAGCAGTTACTCCGGGACAGGGCGCCGAGTGAACACTGAAGCTTTCTTT
CASSYSGTGRRVNTEAFF
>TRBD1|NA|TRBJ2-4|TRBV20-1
TGCAGTGCCAGGACCGGGACAGGGGGCAAAAACATTCAGTACTTC
CSARTGTGGKNIQYF
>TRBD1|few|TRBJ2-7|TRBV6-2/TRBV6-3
TGTGCCAGCATTCAGGGGGACAGTTACGAGCAGTACTTC
CASIQGDSYEQYF
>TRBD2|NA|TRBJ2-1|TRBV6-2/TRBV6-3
TGTGCCAGCAGTTACGGACTAGCGGGAGAGGTCTACAATGAGCAGTTCTTC
CASSYGLAGEVYNEQFF
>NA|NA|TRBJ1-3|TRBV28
TGTGCCAGCAGTTTAGGACATTTCGGAAACACCATATATTTT
CASSLGHFGNTIYF
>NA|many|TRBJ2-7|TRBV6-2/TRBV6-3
TGTGCCAGCAGTGTACAAACCAGGGGATACGAGCAGTACTTC
CASSVQTRGYEQYF
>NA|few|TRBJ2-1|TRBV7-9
TGTGCCAGCAGCCATCTAAGGGGGCAGTTCTTC
CASSHLRGQFF
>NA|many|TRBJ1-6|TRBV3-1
TGTGCCAGCAGCCAAGACCCGGGCAGGCCCTTTAATTCACCCCTCCACTTT
CASSQDPGRPFNSPLHF
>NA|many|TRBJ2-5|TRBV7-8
TGTGCCAGCATCCGCCGCGGAGCGGAGACCCAGTACTTC
CASIRRGAETQYF
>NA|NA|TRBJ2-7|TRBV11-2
TGTGCCAGCAGCCCCCTGCAAGAGCAGTACTTC
CASSPLQEQYF
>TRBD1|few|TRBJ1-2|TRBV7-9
TGTGCCAGCAGCTACCAGGGGGACTATGGCTACACCTTC
CASSYQGDYGYTF
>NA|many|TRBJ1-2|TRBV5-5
TGTGCCAGCAGCTTGGAGGGGAAAGCCTATGGCTACACCTTC
CASSLEGKAYGYTF
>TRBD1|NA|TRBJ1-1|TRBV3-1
TGTGCCAGCAGTTTCAGGGGGCTAGGAAACACTGAAGCTTTCTTT
CASSFRGLGNTEAFF
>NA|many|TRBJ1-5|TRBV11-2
TGTGCCAGCAGCTTAGTTCGACCCGATTATCGCAATCAGCCCCAGCATTTT
CASSLVRPDYRNQPQHF
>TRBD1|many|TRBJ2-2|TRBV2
TGTGCCGGGGGGACAGGGAACACCGGGGAGCTGTTTTTT
CAGGTGNTGELFF
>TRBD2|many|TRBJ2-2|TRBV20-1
TGCAGTGCTTCGAGCGGGGAGGGCACCGGGGAGCTGTTTTTT
CSASSGEGTGELFF
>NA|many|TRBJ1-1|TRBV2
TGTGCCAGCAATCAGGGACAGAACACTGAAGCTTTCTTT
CASNQGQNTEAFF
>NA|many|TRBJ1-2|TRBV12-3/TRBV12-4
TGTGCCAGCAGTTTGATTGGGGGCTATGGCTACACCTTC
CASSLIGGYGYTF
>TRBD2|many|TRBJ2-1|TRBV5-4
TGTGCCAGCAAGTCGGCTAGCGGGGGGCCGTCCGGTGAGCAGTTCTTC
CASKSASGGPSGEQFF
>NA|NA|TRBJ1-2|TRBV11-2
TGTGCCAGCAGTCCTCGGGGGGATGGCTACACCTTC
CASSPRGDGYTF
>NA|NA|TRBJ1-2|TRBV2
TGTGCCAGCAGTGAACGACAGGCCCCAACGGTTGGCTACACCTTC
CASSERQAPTVGYTF
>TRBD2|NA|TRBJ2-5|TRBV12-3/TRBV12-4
TGTGCCAGCAGTCCCGGGACTAGCGGGGGTAAAGAGACCCAGTACTTC
CASSPGTSGGKETQYF
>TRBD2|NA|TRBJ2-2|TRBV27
TGTGCCAGCCCGGGGCTAGCGGGGGCGAACACCGGGGAGCTGTTTTTT
CASPGLAGANTGELFF
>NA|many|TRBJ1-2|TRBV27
TGTGCCAGCAACCCCAGGCCCTATAGTGGTGGCTACACCTTC
CASNPRPYSGGYTF
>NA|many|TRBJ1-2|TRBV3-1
TGTGCCAGCAGCCAAGTCAGTAGGTTTGGCTACACCTTC
CASSQVSRFGYTF
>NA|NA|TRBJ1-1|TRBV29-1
TGCCAGGTAAGGGACGCGAACACTGAAGCTTTCTTT
CQVRDANTEAFF
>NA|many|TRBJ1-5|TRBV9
TGTGCCAGCAGCGTAGTCTCCTGGGGTTCCGAGCCCCAGCATTTT
CASSVVSWGSEPQHF
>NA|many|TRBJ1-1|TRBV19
TGTGCCAGTGCCTGGGGGTCGAACACTGAAGCTTTCTTT
CASAWGSNTEAFF
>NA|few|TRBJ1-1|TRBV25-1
TGTGCCAGCAGTGCCTTAGGGGGGTCGGCTTTCTTT
CASSALGGSAFF
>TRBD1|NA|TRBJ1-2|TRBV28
TGTGCCAGCACCGCCGGACAGGGTAGCTATGGCTACACCTTC
CASTAGQGSYGYTF
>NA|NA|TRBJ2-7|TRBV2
TGTGCCAGCAGAGTAAGCTACGAGCAGTACTTC
CASRVSYEQYF
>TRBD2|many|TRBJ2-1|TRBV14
TGTGCCAGCAGCCAAGGGATAGGACTAGCGGGGGGGCATGAGCAGTTCTTC
CASSQGIGLAGGHEQFF